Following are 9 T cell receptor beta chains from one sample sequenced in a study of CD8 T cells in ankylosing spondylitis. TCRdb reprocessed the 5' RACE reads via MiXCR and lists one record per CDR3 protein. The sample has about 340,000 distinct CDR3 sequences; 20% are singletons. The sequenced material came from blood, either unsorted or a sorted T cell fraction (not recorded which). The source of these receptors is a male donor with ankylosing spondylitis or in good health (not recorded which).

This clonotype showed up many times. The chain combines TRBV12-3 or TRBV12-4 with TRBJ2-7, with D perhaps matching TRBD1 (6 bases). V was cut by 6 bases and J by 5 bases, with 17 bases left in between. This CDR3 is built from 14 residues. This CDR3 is CASSSTGSGNEQYF. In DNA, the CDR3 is TGTGCCAGCAGCTCCACAGGGTCGGGGAACGAGCAGTACTTC.

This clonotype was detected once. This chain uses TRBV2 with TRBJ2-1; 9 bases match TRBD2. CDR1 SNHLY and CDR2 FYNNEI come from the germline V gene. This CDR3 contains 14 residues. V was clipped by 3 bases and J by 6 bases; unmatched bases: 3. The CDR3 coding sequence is TGTGCCAGCAGTGATGGGACTAGCATCAATGAGCAGTTCTTC. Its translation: CASSDGTSINEQFF.

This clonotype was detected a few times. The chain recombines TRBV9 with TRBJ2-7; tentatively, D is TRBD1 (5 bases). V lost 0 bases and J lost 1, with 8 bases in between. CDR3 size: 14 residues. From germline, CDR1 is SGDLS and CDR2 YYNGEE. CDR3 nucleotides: TGTGCCAGCAGCGTAGATCAGGGATCCTACGAGCAGTACTTC. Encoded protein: CASSVDQGSYEQYF.

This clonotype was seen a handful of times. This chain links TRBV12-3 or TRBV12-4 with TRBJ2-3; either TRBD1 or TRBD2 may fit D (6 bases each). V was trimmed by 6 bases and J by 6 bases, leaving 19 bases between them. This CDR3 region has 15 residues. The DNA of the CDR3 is TGTGCCAGCAGCCTGGACACCCTGGGGGGCGATACGCAGTATTTT. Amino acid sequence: CASSLDTLGGDTQYF.

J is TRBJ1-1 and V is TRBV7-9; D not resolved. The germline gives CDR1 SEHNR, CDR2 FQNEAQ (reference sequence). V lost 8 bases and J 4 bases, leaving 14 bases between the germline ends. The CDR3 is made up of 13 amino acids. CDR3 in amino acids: CASVGQSTTEAFF. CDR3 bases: TGTGCCAGCGTCGGGCAGAGTACCACTGAAGCTTTCTTT.

In DNA form, the CDR3 reads TGTGCCTGGAGTGTACCCGGGGGGGAGCAGTTCTTC. Its protein product is CAWSVPGGEQFF. This sequence joins TRBV30 and TRBJ2-1, with 7 bases fitting TRBD2. This CDR3 spans 12 amino acids. Germline lookup yields CDR1 GTSNPN and CDR2 SVGIG (reference sequence). Unmatched junction bases numbered 3, after V lost 0 bases and J lost 10 bases.

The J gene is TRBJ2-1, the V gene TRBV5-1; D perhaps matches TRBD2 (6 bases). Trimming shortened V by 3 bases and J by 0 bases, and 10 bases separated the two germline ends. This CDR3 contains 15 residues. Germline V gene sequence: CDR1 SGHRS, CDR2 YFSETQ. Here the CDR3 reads CASSWGDSSYNEQFF. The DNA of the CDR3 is TGCGCCAGCAGCTGGGGGGATTCCTCCTACAATGAGCAGTTCTTC.

CDR3 coding DNA: TGTGCCAGCAGCCACCTCTTAACCGGGACCGGAAACACCATATATTTT. It translates to CASSHLLTGTGNTIYF. The genes are TRBV28 and TRBJ1-3, with a possible D match to TRBD1 (5 bases). The CDR3 contains 16 residues. From germline, CDR1 is MDHEN and CDR2 SYDVKM. V was pared by 6 bases and J by 4 bases, with 19 bases between. The full variable domain, completed using reference TRBV28 and TRBJ1-3, is DVKVTQSSRYLVKRTGEKVFLECVQDMDHENMFWYRQDPGLGLRLIYFSYDVKMKEKGDIPEGYSVSREKKERFSLILESASTNQTSMYLCASSHLLTGTGNTIYFGEGSWLTVV.

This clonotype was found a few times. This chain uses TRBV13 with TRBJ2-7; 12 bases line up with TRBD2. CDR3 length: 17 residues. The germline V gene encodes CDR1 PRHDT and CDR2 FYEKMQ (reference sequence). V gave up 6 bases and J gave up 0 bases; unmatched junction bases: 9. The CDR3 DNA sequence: TGTGCCAGCAGTTCCCATACTAGCGGGGGGAGCTCCTACGAGCAGTACTTC. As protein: CASSSHTSGGSSYEQYF.